The 20 T cell receptor beta chains in this list originate from one sample, sequenced in a study of blood T cell repertoires in COVID-19. TCRdb's table, derived via immunoSEQ multiplex PCR, lists solely in-frame clones and lacks some. In the table there are roughly 320,000 clones, approximately 85% of which are singletons. Input material: peripheral blood. The receptor source for this set is a human donor in a cohort sampled during active COVID-19.

The chain combines TRBV27 with TRBJ1-1; D not certain. The V end lost 5 bases, the J end lost 2 bases, and 12 bases lay between the germline ends. Germline V gene data show CDR1 as MNHEY and CDR2 as SMNVEV (reference sequence). This CDR3 region has 14 residues. CDR3 sequence (DNA): TGTGCCAGCAGTCCACGACAATATAACACTGAAGCTTTCTTT. This encodes CASSPRQYNTEAFF.

There are a few counts of this clone. The chain couples TRBV2 to TRBJ1-2, with D possibly being TRBD1 (6 bases). Germline CDR1 and CDR2: SNHLY and FYNNEI. Trimming took off 2 bases at V and 8 bases at J, with 6 bases between the two ends. The CDR3 sequence is 11 residues long. CDR3 amino acids: CASSETGGYTF. CDR3 nucleotides: TGTGCCAGCAGTGAAACAGGGGGCTACACCTTC.

The V and J genes are TRBV5-8 and TRBJ1-1; perhaps TRBD1 as D (5 bases). This CDR3 has 16 residues. CDR1 and CDR2 from the germline V gene are SGHTS and YDEGEE. The germline V and J ends were trimmed by 2 bases and 7 bases, with 21 bases remaining between them. The CDR3 DNA reads as TGTGCCAGCAGCTTAAGGACCACGGGGGTGGGGAGTGAAGCTTTCTTT. Protein: CASSLRTTGVGSEAFF.

The chain uses TRBV5-5 and TRBJ2-4; 8 positions agree with TRBD1. Germline lookup yields CDR1 SGHKS and CDR2 YYEKEE (reference sequence). CDR3 length equals 17 residues. The V segment lost 0 bases and the J segment 0 bases; nucleotides outside the gene matches: 5. CDR3 amino acids: CASSLEGQEPAKNIQYF. Written as DNA, the CDR3 is TGTGCCAGCAGCTTGGAGGGACAGGAGCCAGCCAAAAACATTCAGTACTTC. The whole variable domain, filled in from reference TRBV5-5 and TRBJ2-4, reads DAGVTQSPTHLIKTRGQQVTLRCSPISGHKSVSWYQQVLGQGPQFIFQYYEKEERGRGNFPDRFSARQFPNYSSELNVNALLLGDSALYLCASSLEGQEPAKNIQYFGAGTRLSVL.

The rearrangement joins TRBV6-1 to TRBJ2-3, with D hard to call. Trimming pared 5 bases from V and 3 bases from J, leaving 3 bases between. The germline CDR1 and CDR2 sequences are MNHNS and SASEGT. The length of the CDR3 is 11 residues. The CDR3 region is CASSLTDTQYF. The CDR3 DNA reads as TGTGCCAGCAGTTTAACAGATACGCAGTATTTT.

The chain couples TRBV19 to TRBJ1-6; D remains ambiguous. Per the germline V gene, CDR1 is LNHDA and CDR2 is SQIVND (reference sequence). CDR3 length: 14 amino acids. Trimming shortened V by 4 bases and J by 11 bases, and 15 bases separated the two germline ends. CDR3 sequence (DNA): TGTGCCAGTAGTAAAGCCCGCGAAGTTCCACCCCTCCACTTT. Its translation is CASSKAREVPPLHF.

The V call is TRBV9, the J call TRBJ2-2, with D unresolved. This CDR3 has 15 residues. Trimming left V 1 base short and J 4 bases short, with 11 bases between. CDR1 SGDLS and CDR2 YYNGEE come from the germline V gene. The CDR3 loop is CASSVLQFGTGELFF. Here the CDR3 DNA reads TGTGCCAGCAGCGTATTGCAATTCGGCACCGGGGAGCTGTTTTTT.

The chain is built from TRBV6-5 and TRBJ2-1, with TRBD1 matching over 8 bases. After removal of 4 bases from V and 5 bases from J, the junction contained 7 bases not matched to a gene. The length of the CDR3 is 15 residues. Looked up from germline, CDR1 is MNHEY and CDR2 is SVGAGI. CDR3 protein: CASSFRQGSHNEQFF. CDR3 sequence (DNA): TGTGCCAGCAGTTTCCGACAGGGGTCCCACAATGAGCAGTTCTTC.

This clone came up a few times. The chain is built from TRBV10-2 and TRBJ1-5; 8 bases are shared with TRBD1. The length of the CDR3 is 16 residues. In germline, CDR1 is WSHSY, CDR2 SAAADI. Trimming cost V 11 bases and J 0 bases; bases outside gene matches: 12. The CDR3 protein is CAGRTGNNYSNQPQHF. DNA of the CDR3: TGCGCCGGGAGGACAGGGAATAACTATAGCAATCAGCCCCAGCATTTT.

The chain combines TRBV9 with TRBJ1-1, with a possible D match to TRBD1 (5 bases). V was pared by 0 bases and J by 4 bases, with 13 bases between. The CDR3 has 15 residues. Germline CDR1 SGDLS, CDR2 YYNGEE. The DNA of the CDR3 is TGTGCCAGCAGCGTAGGGTCAGGGTTGGGCACTGAAGCTTTCTTT. Residues: CASSVGSGLGTEAFF.

This clone was counted many times. V is TRBV7-8 and J is TRBJ1-5; 8 bases fit TRBD1. This CDR3 spans 14 amino acids. V shed 4 bases, J shed 4 bases, and the junction held 3 bases outside the gene matches. From germline, CDR1 is SGHVS and CDR2 FQNEAQ. In nucleotides, the CDR3 is TGTGCCAGCAGCTCGGACAGGGAGAATCAGCCCCAGCATTTT. Translating gives CASSSDRENQPQHF.

The rearrangement uses TRBV7-2 and TRBJ2-3; unclear D gene. CDR1 and CDR2 from the germline V gene are SGHTA and FQGNSA. There are 13 residues in the CDR3. The ends were cut back, 0 bases at V and 6 bases at J, with 7 bases in the middle. CDR3 DNA: TGTGCCAGCAGCTTAGCGAGCAAGGATACGCAGTATTTT. Translated: CASSLASKDTQYF.

The V gene is TRBV20-1, the J gene TRBJ1-1, with D maybe TRBD1 (5 bases). Between the trimmed V and J ends, which lost 4 bases and 4 bases, there was a span of 7 bases. The CDR3 runs to 11 residues. Germline V gene data show CDR1 as DFQATT and CDR2 as SNEGSKA (reference sequence). In DNA, the CDR3 is TGCAGTGCTACGGGGGGCACTGAAGCTTTCTTT. Its translation is CSATGGTEAFF.

The rearrangement links TRBV7-3 to TRBJ2-2, with a tentative D call TRBD2 (6 bases). Trimming took 9 bases from V and 1 from J, leaving 12 bases between them. Germline V lookup: CDR1 SGHTA, CDR2 FQGTGA. The CDR3 extends over 14 amino acids. CDR3 bases: TGTGCCAGTCGGAGGGAAATGAACACCGGGGAGCTGTTTTTT. It yields the protein CASRREMNTGELFF.

For the CDR3, the DNA is TGTGCCAGCAGTTACACGTGGGAGGACACTGAAGCTTTCTTT. This encodes CASSYTWEDTEAFF. J is TRBJ1-1 and V is TRBV6-5; the D is unclear. The ends were cut back, 2 bases at V and 3 bases at J, with 10 bases in the middle. The CDR3 consists of 14 residues. Per the germline V gene, CDR1 is MNHEY and CDR2 is SVGAGI.

The rearrangement joins TRBV5-1 to TRBJ1-2; unclear D gene. Trimming left V 1 base short and J 4 bases short, with 14 bases between. The CDR3 loop spans 15 amino acids. CDR1 is SGHRS, CDR2 YFSETQ, per germline. The CDR3 reads CASSLSGIQGYGYTF. The CDR3 DNA reads as TGCGCCAGCAGCTTGTCGGGGATCCAAGGCTATGGCTACACCTTC.

The chain recombines TRBV7-3 with TRBJ2-7, with 9 bases identical to TRBD1. This CDR3 is built from 15 residues. V lost 5 bases to trimming and J lost 3 bases; unmatched junction nucleotides: 8. CDR1 is SGHTA and CDR2 is FQGTGA in the germline V gene. The CDR3 bases are TGTGCCAGCAGCCTTCGGACAGGGGCGGTCTACGAGCAGTACTTC. Its translation is CASSLRTGAVYEQYF.

As DNA, the CDR3 is TGTGCCACCAGTGATTTCGGAGGGGGCGAGAACGAGCAGTACTTC. It translates to CATSDFGGGENEQYF. This chain uses TRBV24-1 with TRBJ2-7; D is perhaps TRBD1 (7 bases). The CDR3 length is 15 residues. V was shortened by 1 base and J by 5 bases, with 14 bases between the two germline ends. Per germline, CDR1 KGHDR and CDR2 SFDVKD.

Comments on this clone: Distinct nucleotide sequences in the sample also encode this CDR3. The chain uses TRBV3-1 (or the pseudogene TRBV3-2) and TRBJ1-3; D remains unclear. This CDR3 comprises 12 residues. Per germline, CDR1 LGHDT and CDR2 YNNKEL (reference sequence). V lost 4 bases and J 2 bases, leaving 3 bases between the germline ends. The CDR3 bases are TGTGCCAGCAGCCCAACTGGAAACACCATATATTTT. Translated: CASSPTGNTIYF.

This rearrangement joins TRBV9 to TRBJ1-1, with D perhaps TRBD1 (6 bases). The CDR3 sequence is 15 residues long. Per the germline V gene, CDR1 is SGDLS and CDR2 is YYNGEE. The V gene lost 6 bases and the J gene lost 1 base, with 16 bases spanning the gap. The CDR3 is CASNPTGFPNTEAFF. The CDR3, as DNA: TGTGCCAGCAACCCAACAGGGTTTCCGAACACTGAAGCTTTCTTT. Combining the CDR3 with reference TRBV9 and TRBJ1-1 gives the whole variable domain DSGVTQTPKHLITATGQRVTLRCSPRSGDLSVYWYQQSLDQGLQFLIQYYNGEERAKGNILERFSAQQFPDLHSELNLSSLELGDSALYFCASNPTGFPNTEAFFGQGTRLTVV.